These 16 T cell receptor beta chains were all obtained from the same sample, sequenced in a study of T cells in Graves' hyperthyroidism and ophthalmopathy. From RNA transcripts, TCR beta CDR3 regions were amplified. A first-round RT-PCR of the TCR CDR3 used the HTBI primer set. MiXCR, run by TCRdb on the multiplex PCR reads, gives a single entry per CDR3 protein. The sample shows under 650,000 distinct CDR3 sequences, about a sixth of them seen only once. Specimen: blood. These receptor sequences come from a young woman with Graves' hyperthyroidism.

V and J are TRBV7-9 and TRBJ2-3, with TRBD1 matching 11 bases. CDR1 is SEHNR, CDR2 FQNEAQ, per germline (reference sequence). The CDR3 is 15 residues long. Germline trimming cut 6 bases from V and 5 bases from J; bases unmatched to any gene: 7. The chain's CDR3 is CASRPGTGGRDTQYF. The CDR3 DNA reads TGTGCCAGCAGACCAGGGACAGGGGGAAGAGATACGCAGTATTTT.

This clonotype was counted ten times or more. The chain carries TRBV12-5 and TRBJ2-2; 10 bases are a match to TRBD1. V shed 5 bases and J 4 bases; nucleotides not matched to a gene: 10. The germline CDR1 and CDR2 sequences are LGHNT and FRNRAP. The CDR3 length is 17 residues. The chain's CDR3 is CASGLPGTGASTGELFF. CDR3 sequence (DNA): TGTGCTAGTGGTCTACCCGGGACAGGGGCGTCCACCGGGGAGCTGTTTTTT.

CDR3 DNA sequence: TGTGCCAGCAGCGTAGATCCGGGGACGGACACTGAAGCTTTCTTT. It yields the protein CASSVDPGTDTEAFF. The J gene is TRBJ1-1, the V gene TRBV9; maybe TRBD1 (5 bases). V shed 0 bases and J shed 3 bases, with 12 bases lying between them. The CDR3 is made up of 15 amino acids. Germline CDR1 and CDR2: SGDLS and YYNGEE. The full variable domain, its missing parts supplied by reference TRBV9 and TRBJ1-1, is DSGVTQTPKHLITATGQRVTLRCSPRSGDLSVYWYQQSLDQGLQFLIQYYNGEERAKGNILERFSAQQFPDLHSELNLSSLELGDSALYFCASSVDPGTDTEAFFGQGTRLTVV.

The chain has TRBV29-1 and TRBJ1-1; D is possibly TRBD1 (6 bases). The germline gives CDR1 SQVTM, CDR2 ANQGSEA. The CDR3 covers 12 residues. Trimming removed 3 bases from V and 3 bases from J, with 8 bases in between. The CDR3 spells CSVDTGHTEAFF. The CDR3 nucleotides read TGCAGCGTTGATACAGGGCACACTGAAGCTTTCTTT. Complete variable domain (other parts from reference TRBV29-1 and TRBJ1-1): SAVISQKPSRDICQRGTSLTIQCQVDSQVTMMFWYRQQPGQSLTLIATANQGSEATYESGFVIDKFPISRPNLTFSTLTVSNMSPEDSSIYLCSVDTGHTEAFFGQGTRLTVV.

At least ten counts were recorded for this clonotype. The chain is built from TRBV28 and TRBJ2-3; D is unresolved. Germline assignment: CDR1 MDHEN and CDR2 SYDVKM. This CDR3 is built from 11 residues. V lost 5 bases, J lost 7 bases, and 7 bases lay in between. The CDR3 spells CASSPGYTQYF. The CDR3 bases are TGTGCCAGCAGTCCTGGATATACGCAGTATTTT.

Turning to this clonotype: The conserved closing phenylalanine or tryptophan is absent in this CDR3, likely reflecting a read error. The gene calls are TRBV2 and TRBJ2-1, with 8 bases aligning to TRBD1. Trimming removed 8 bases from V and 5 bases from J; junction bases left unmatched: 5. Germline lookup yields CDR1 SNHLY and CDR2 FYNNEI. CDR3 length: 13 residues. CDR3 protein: CASQGARHNEQFL. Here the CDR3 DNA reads TGTGCCAGCCAGGGGGCCAGACACAATGAGCAGTTCCTC.

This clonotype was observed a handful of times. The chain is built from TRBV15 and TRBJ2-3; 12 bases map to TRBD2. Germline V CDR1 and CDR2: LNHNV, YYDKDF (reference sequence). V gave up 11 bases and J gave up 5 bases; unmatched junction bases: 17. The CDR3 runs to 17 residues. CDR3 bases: TGTGCCGGGGGACTAGCGGGCCTACCGACGGTGGGAGATACGCAGTATTTT. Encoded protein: CAGGLAGLPTVGDTQYF.

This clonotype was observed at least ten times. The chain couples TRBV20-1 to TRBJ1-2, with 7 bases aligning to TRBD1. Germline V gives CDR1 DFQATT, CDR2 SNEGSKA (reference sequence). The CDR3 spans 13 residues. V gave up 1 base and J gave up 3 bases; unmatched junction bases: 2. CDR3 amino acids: CSARGDRDYGYTF. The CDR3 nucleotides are TGCAGTGCTAGAGGTGACAGGGACTATGGCTACACCTTC.

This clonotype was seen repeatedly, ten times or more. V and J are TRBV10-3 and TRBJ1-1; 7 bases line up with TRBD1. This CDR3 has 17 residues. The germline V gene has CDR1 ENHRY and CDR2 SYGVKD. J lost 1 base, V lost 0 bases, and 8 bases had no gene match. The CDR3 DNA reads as TGTGCCATCAGTGAGTCGAAAGGGGGCGGCCCGAACACTGAAGCTTTCTTT. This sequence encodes CAISESKGGGPNTEAFF.

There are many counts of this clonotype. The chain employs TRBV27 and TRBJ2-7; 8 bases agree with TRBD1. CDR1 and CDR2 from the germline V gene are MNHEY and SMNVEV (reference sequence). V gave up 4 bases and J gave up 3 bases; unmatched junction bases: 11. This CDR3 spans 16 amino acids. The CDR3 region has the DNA TGTGCCAGCAGTTCACCCCGTCGACAGGGGATCTACGAGCAGTACTTC. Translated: CASSSPRRQGIYEQYF.

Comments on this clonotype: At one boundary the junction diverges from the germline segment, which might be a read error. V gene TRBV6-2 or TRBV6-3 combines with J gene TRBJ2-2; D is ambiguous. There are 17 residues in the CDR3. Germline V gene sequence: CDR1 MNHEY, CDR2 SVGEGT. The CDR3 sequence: CASSQWAGLTNTGELFF. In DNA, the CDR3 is TGCGCCAGCAGCCAATGGGCCGGTCTGACGAACACCGGGGAGCTGTTTTTT.

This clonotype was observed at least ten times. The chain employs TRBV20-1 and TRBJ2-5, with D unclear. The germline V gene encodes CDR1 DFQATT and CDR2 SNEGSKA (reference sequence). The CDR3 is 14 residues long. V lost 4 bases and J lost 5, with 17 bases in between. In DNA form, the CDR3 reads TGCAGTGCTAAGGCTAGATTGTTTCAGGAGACCCAGTACTTC. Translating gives CSAKARLFQETQYF.

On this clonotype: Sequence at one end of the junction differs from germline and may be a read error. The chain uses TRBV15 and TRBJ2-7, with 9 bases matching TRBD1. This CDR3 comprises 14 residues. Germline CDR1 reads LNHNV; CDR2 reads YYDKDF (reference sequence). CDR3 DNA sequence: TGTGACACCAGCACGGGACAGGGTATAAGCGAGCAGTACTTC. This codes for CDTSTGQGISEQYF.

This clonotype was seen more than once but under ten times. CDR3 nucleotide sequence: TGTGCCAGCGTTCGACAGTTACTCATCCTCTCTGGGGCCAACGTCCTGACTTTC. This sequence encodes CASVRQLLILSGANVLTF. This sequence joins TRBV3-2 and TRBJ2-6; the DNA was not used to check the table's D call, TRBD1. TRBV3-2 is annotated as a pseudogene. There are 18 residues in the CDR3.

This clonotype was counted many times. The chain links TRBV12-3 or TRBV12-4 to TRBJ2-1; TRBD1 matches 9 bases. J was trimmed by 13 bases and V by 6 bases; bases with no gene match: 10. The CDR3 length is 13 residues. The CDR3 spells CASSPRPGQGQFF. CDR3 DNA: TGTGCCAGCAGCCCCAGGCCGGGACAGGGACAGTTCTTC.

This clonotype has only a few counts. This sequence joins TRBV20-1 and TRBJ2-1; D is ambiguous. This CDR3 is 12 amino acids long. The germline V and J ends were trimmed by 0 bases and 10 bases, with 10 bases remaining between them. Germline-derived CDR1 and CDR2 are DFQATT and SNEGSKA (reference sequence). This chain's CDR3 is CSARDGRYEQFF. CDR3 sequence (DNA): TGCAGTGCTAGAGATGGGCGCTACGAGCAGTTCTTC.